This is a list of T cell receptor beta chains from one sample in a study of T cells in localized non-small cell lung cancer. TCRdb's table, derived via immunoSEQ multiplex PCR, lists solely in-frame clones and lacks some. The sample has tens of thousands of clones, about 88% seen once; the top ten hold around 7%. The specimen comprised peripheral blood, sampled before any cancer treatment. The receptors come from a woman aged 18-49 years with stage III lung adenocarcinoma. The CDR3 runs from the conserved cysteine through the conserved F or W. Each record gives: clone size, D gene, V gene, J gene, CDR3 protein, CDR3 DNA. A D gene is named only where the DNA matches it firmly. Size is omitted from some rows. Given values are once, few, many or a class for expanded clones.

few	.	TRBV7-9	TRBJ1-6	CASSPNPKGNSPLHF	TGTGCCAGCAGCCCGAATCCTAAGGGGAATTCACCCCTCCACTTT
.	TRBD1	TRBV13	TRBJ2-7	CASSFKGDRSTYEQYF	TGTGCCAGCAGCTTTAAGGGGGACAGATCGACCTACGAGCAGTACTTC
.	TRBD1	TRBV6-6	TRBJ2-7	CAVRDSSSYEQYF	TGTGCCGTCCGGGACAGCAGCTCCTACGAGCAGTACTTC
.	TRBD1	TRBV9	TRBJ1-2	CASSPGTGIYTF	TGTGCCAGCAGCCCAGGGACAGGGATCTACACCTTC
.	TRBD1	TRBV27	TRBJ2-1	CASSLGSPGTGNEQFF	TGTGCCAGCAGTTTAGGGAGTCCCGGGACAGGGAATGAGCAGTTCTTC
once	.	TRBV19	TRBJ1-6	CASSMGFRGSYNSPLHF	TGTGCCAGTAGTATGGGCTTCCGGGGCTCCTATAATTCACCCCTCCACTTT
.	.	TRBV11-3	TRBJ2-7	CASSLGPEGSYEQYF	TGTGCCAGCAGCTTAGGGCCAGAAGGCTCCTACGAGCAGTACTTC
.	.	TRBV9	TRBJ2-6	CASSVEASPGANVLTF	TGTGCCAGCAGCGTAGAGGCCTCTCCCGGGGCCAACGTCCTGACTTTC
.	TRBD2	TRBV11-3	TRBJ2-5	CASSLGTSGGAETQYF	TGTGCCAGCAGCCTTGGGACTAGCGGGGGGGCAGAGACCCAGTACTTC
.	.	TRBV19	TRBJ2-5	CASSMARVVQETQYF	TGTGCCAGTAGTATGGCCAGGGTGGTACAAGAGACCCAGTACTTC
.	.	TRBV6-6	TRBJ2-7	CASRGGSYEQYF	TGTGCCAGCAGGGGGGGATCCTACGAGCAGTACTTC
.	.	TRBV5-1	TRBJ2-5	CASSLSTSQETQYF	TGCGCCAGCAGCTTGTCGACTAGCCAAGAGACCCAGTACTTC
.	TRBD1	TRBV6-1	TRBJ2-1	CASSSDLGGIF	TGTGCCAGCAGCTCAGACTTAGGGGGCATCTTC
.	TRBD2	TRBV5-1	TRBJ2-2	CASSPRLAGFSTGELFF	TGCGCCAGCAGCCCCCGACTAGCGGGGTTTAGCACCGGGGAGCTGTTTTTT
.	TRBD1	TRBV2	TRBJ2-7	CASSEGTGRYEQYF	TGTGCCAGCAGTGAAGGGACAGGGAGATACGAGCAGTACTTC
.	.	TRBV30	TRBJ1-2	CAWGLWNYGYTF	TGTGCCTGGGGGCTCTGGAACTATGGCTACACCTTC